Given below is one T cell receptor beta chain in context. The CDR3 does not end in the conserved phenylalanine or tryptophan, so this is likely a read error. The limits of the CDR3 on the DNA are not certain, so only TCRdb's listed CDR3 is given. CDR1 SGHNT and CDR2 YENEEA come from the germline V gene. Both ends counted, the CDR3 spans 12 residues. Enrollment excluded any patients with other autoimmune diseases, uncontrolled infections, pregnancy or lactation. This sample stems from a study of Graves' ophthalmopathy and Graves' hyperthyroidism. The authors amplified TCR beta CDR3 regions from RNA transcripts. RT-PCR was first run with HTBI primers, then multiplex PCR in a second round. TCRdb itself ran the multiplex PCR reads through MiXCR, one entry per CDR3 protein. The sample has roughly 500,000 distinct CDR3 sequences, roughly an eighth seen once.

The chain couples TRBV11-3 to TRBJ1-1. Sequencing used blood. The TCR originated in a woman aged 25 to 39 with Graves' ophthalmopathy. The CDR3 here is CAQIQTNTEACL.